This T cell receptor (beta chain) was identified in a study of T cell repertoires in cytomegalovirus infection. Germline CDR1 and CDR2: SGHTA and FQGNSA. V lost 6 bases, J lost 6 bases, and 8 bases lay in between. This CDR3 is built from 12 residues. TCRdb recomputed calls from the reads with MiXCR, one row per CDR3 protein. The sample has approximately 160,000 distinct CDR3 sequences, 17% seen once; the top ten hold around 20%. V and J are TRBV7-2 and TRBJ2-2, with TRBD1 as a possible D gene (6 bases). The sequencing sample was made of CD8+ T cells from PBMCs. This receptor was identified in a human donor in good health (CMV status not recorded). Some clones in this sample may be carry-over from other donors' samples. CDR3 in DNA: TGTGCCAGCAGGACAGGTCCCGGGGAGCTGTTTTTT. Protein: CASRTGPGELFF. Variable domain in full (rest from reference TRBV7-2 and TRBJ2-2): GAGVSQSPSNKVTEKGKDVELRCDPISGHTALYWYRQSLGQGLEFLIYFQGNSAPDKSGLPSDRFSAERTGGSVSTLTIQRTQQEDSAVYLCASRTGPGELFFGEGSRLTVL.